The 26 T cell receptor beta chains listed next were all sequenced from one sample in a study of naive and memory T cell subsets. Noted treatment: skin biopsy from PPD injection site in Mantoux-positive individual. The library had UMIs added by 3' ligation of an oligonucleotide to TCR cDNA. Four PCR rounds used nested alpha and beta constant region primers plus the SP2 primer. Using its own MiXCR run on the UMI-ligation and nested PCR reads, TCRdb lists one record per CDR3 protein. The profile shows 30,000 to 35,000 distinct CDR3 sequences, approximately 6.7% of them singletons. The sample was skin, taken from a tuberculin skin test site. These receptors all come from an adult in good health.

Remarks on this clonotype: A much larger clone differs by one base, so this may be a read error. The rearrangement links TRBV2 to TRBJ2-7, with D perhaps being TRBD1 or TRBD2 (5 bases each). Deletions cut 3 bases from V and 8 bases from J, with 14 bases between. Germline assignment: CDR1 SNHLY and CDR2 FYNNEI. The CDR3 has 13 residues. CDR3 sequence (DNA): TGTGCCAGCAGTGAGACGGGACGAGATAAGCAGTACTTC. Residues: CASSETGRDKQYF.

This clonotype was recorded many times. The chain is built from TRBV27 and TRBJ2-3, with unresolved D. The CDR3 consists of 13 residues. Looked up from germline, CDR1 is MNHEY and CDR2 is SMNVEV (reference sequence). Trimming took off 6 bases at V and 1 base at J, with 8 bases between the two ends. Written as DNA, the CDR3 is TGTGCCAGCAGCCTCGACGGCACAGATACGCAGTATTTT. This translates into CASSLDGTDTQYF.

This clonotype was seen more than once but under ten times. The CDR3 DNA reads TGCGCCAGCAGCTTCGTCCCCGACACTGAAGCTTTCTTT. It specifies CASSFVPDTEAFF. J is TRBJ1-1 and V is TRBV5-1; D is uncertain. Germline values: CDR1 SGHRS, CDR2 YFSETQ. The length of the CDR3 is 13 residues. Trimming pared 2 bases from V and 3 bases from J, leaving 8 bases between.

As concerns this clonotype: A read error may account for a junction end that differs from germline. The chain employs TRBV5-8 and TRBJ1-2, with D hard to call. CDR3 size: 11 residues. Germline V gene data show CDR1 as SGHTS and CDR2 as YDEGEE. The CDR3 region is CASSLLKTPGF. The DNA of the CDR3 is TGTGCCAGCAGCTTGTTGAAAACCCCAGGCTTC.

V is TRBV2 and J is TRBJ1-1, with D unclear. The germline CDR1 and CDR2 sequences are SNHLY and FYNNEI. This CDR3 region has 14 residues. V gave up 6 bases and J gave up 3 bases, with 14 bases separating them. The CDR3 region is CASRYGNGDTEAFF. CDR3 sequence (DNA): TGTGCCAGCAGATATGGGAACGGTGACACTGAAGCTTTCTTT.

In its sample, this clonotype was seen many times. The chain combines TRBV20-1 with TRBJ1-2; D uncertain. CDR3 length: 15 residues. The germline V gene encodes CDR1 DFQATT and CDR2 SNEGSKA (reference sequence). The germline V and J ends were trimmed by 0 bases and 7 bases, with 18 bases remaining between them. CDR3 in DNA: TGCAGTGCTAGAGAACACTCCCTCCTGATCGGTGGCTACACCTTC. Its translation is CSAREHSLLIGGYTF.

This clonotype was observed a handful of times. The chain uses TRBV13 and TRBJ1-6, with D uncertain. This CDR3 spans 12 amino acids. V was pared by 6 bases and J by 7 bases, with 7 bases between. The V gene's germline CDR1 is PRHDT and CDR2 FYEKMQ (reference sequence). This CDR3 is CASRAGNSPLHF. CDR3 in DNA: TGTGCCAGCAGGGCGGGGAATTCACCCCTCCACTTT. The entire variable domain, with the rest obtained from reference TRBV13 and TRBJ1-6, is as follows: AAGVIQSPRHLIKEKRETATLKCYPIPRHDTVYWYQQGPGQDPQFLISFYEKMQSDKGSIPDRFSAQQFSDYHSELNMSSLELGDSALYFCASRAGNSPLHFGNGTRLTVT.

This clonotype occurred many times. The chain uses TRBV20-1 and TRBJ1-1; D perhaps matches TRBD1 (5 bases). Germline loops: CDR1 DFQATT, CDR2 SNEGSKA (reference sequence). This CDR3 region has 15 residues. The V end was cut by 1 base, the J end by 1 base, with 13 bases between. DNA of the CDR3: TGCAGTGCTAGAGTTGGGGGAGGAAAGAACACTGAAGCTTTCTTT. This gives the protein CSARVGGGKNTEAFF.

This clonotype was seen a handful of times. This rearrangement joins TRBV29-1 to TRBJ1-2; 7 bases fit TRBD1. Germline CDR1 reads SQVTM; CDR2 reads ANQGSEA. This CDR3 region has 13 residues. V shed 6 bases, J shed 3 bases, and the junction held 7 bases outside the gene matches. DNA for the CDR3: TGCAGCGTATACAGGGGATACTACTATGGCTACACCTTC. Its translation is CSVYRGYYYGYTF.

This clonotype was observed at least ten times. CDR3: CASSPQGANDEQFF. As DNA, the CDR3 is TGTGCCAGCAGTCCTCAGGGGGCAAACGATGAGCAGTTCTTC. The V call is TRBV2, the J call TRBJ2-1, with 8 bases aligning to TRBD1. CDR1 is SNHLY, CDR2 FYNNEI, per germline. This CDR3 has 14 amino acids. The J segment lost 8 bases and the V segment lost 5 bases, leaving 8 bases of the junction unmatched.

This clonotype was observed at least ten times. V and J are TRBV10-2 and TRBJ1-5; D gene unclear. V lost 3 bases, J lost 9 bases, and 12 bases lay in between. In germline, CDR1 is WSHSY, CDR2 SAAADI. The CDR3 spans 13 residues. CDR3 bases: TGCGCCAGCAGTGAATCGGGGAACTTGCCCCAGCATTTT. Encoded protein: CASSESGNLPQHF.

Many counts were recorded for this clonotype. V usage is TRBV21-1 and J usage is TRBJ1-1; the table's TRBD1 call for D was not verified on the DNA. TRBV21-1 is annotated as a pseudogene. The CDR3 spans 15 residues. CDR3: CASSDDRGQDTEAFF. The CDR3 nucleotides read TGTGCCAGCAGCGATGACAGGGGGCAGGACACTGAAGCTTTCTTT.

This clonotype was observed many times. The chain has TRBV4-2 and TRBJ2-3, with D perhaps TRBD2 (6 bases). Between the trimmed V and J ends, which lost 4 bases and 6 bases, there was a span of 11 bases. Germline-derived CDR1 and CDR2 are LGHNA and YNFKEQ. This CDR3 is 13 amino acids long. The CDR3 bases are TGTGCCAGCAGCCCACAGGCGGGGGATACGCAGTATTTT. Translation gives CASSPQAGDTQYF.

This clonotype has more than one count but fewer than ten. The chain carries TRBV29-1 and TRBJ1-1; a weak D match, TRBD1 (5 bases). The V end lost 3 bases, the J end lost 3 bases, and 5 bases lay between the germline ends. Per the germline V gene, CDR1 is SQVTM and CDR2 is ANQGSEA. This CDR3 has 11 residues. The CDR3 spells CSVEGDTEAFF. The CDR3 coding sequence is TGCAGCGTTGAGGGGGACACTGAAGCTTTCTTT. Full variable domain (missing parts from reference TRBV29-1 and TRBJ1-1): SAVISQKPSRDICQRGTSLTIQCQVDSQVTMMFWYRQQPGQSLTLIATANQGSEATYESGFVIDKFPISRPNLTFSTLTVSNMSPEDSSIYLCSVEGDTEAFFGQGTRLTVV.

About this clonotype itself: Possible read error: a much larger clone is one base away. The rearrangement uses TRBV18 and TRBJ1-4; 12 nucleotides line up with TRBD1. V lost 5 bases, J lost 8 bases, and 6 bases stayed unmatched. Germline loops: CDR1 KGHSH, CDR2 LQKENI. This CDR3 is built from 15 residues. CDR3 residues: CASSFTGTGGEKLFF. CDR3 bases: TGTGCCAGCTCATTCACCGGGACAGGGGGCGAAAAACTGTTTTTT.

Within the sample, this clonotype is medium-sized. CDR3 nucleotides: TGCAGTGCTAGATCGGGGACTAGCGCATACTACAATGAGCAGTTCTTC. Amino acid sequence: CSARSGTSAYYNEQFF. V and J are TRBV20-1 and TRBJ2-1; 10 bases are a match to TRBD2. Trimming removed 2 bases from V and 3 bases from J; junction bases left unmatched: 7. Germline V CDR1 and CDR2: DFQATT, SNEGSKA (reference sequence). This CDR3 has 16 amino acids.

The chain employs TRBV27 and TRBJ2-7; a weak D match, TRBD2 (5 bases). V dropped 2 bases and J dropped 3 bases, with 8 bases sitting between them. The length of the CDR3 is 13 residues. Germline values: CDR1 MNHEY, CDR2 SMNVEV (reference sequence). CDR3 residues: CASSLTGNYEQYF. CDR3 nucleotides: TGTGCCAGCAGTTTAACCGGGAACTACGAGCAGTACTTC.

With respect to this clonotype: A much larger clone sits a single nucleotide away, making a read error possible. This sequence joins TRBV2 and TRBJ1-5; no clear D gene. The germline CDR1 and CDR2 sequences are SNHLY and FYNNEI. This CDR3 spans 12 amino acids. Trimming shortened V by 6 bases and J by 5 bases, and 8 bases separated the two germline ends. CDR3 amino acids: CASRRFYQPQHF. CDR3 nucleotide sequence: TGTGCCAGCAGACGGTTCTATCAGCCCCAGCATTTT.

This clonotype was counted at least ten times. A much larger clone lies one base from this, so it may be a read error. This CDR3 reads CASTLEGLDQPQHF. Here the CDR3 DNA reads TGCGCCAGCACCTTGGAGGGTCTAGATCAGCCCCAGCATTTT. The rearrangement links TRBV5-1 to TRBJ1-5; D is uncertain. This CDR3 has 14 residues. CDR1 SGHRS and CDR2 YFSETQ come from the germline V gene.

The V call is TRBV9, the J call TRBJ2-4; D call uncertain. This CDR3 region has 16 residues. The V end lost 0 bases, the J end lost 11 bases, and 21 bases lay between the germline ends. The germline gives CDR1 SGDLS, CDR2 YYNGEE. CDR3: CASSVEPQSPHELQYF. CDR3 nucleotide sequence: TGTGCCAGCAGCGTAGAGCCCCAAAGCCCCCACGAACTTCAGTACTTC. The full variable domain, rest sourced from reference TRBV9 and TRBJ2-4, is DSGVTQTPKHLITATGQRVTLRCSPRSGDLSVYWYQQSLDQGLQFLIQYYNGEERAKGNILERFSAQQFPDLHSELNLSSLELGDSALYFCASSVEPQSPHELQYFGAGTRLSVL.

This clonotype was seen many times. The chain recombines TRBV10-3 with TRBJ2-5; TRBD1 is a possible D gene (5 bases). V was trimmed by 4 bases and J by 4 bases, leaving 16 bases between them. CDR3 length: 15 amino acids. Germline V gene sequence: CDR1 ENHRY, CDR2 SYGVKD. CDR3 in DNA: TGTGCCATCAGTGGGGGCTTTGAGCGCGGAGAGACCCAGTACTTC. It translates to CAISGGFERGETQYF.

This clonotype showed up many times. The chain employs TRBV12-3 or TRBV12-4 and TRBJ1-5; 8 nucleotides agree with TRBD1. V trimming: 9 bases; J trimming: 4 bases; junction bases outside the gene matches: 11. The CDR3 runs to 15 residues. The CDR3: CASKHTGGLNQPQHF. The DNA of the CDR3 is TGTGCCAGTAAACACACAGGGGGGTTAAATCAGCCCCAGCATTTT.

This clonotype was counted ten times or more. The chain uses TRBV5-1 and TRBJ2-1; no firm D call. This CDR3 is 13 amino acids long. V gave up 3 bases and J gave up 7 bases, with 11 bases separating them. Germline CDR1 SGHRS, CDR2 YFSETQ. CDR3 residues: CASSSRIWNEQFF. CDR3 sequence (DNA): TGCGCCAGCAGCTCGCGGATATGGAATGAGCAGTTCTTC.

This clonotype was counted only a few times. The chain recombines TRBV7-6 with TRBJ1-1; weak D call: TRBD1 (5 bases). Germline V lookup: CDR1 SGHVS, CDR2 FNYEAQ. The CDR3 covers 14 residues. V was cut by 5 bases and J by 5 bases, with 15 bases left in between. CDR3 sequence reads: CASSLGACGTEAFF. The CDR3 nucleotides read TGTGCCAGCAGCCTCGGGGCCTGTGGGACTGAAGCTTTCTTT.

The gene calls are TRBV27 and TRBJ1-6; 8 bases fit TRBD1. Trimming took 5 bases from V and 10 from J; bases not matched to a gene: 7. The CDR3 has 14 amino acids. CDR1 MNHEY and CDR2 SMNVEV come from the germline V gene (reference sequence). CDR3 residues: CASSLGTGGSPLHF. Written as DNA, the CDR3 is TGTGCCAGCAGTCTCGGGACAGGAGGCTCACCCCTCCACTTT.

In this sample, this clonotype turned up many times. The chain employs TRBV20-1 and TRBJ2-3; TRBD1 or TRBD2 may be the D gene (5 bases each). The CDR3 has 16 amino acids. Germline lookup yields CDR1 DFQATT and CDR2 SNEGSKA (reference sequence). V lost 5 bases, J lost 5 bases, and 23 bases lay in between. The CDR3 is CSAETGTGKGKDTQYF. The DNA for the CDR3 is TGCAGTGCTGAAACCGGGACCGGGAAAGGGAAAGATACGCAGTATTTT.